This T cell receptor (beta chain) was captured by sequencing in a study of blood T cell repertoires in COVID-19. The CDR3 has 16 residues. Germline CDR1 and CDR2: SGHTA and FQGTGA. The V end lost 2 bases, the J end lost 0 bases, and 11 bases lay between the germline ends. Original handling: Amplifying reference gene primers gave estimates of nucleated cell counts. Data came from immunoSEQ multiplex PCR; TCRdb stores just in-frame clones and leaves some out. V and J calls and clone size are given by that table; D and trimming were obtained from the DNA. The sample holds about 300,000 clones, less than 85% seen once.

This receptor was taken from a woman in her twenties or thirties who had been exposed to COVID-19. Sample: PBMCs or T cells enriched from blood (not recorded which). J is TRBJ1-3 and V is TRBV7-3; a possible D gene is TRBD1 (5 bases). The CDR3 loop reads CASSLGALGSGNTIYF. In DNA form, the CDR3 reads TGTGCCAGCAGCTTAGGGGCGTTGGGCTCTGGAAACACCATATATTTT.